What follows are 21 T cell receptor beta chains derived from one specimen sequenced in a study of control samples from healthy donors and cancer patients (dated by TCRdb to about 2020). Library generation was performed with the immunoSEQ multiplex PCR assay. Imported from immuneACCESS, the table was reduced by TCRdb to in-frame sequences with V and J called. These copies leave out some clones; in studies compared against another copy, an unresolved V gene accounts for under half, and the cause of the remainder is not known. This sample comprises around 130,000 clones, approximately 94% of them detected only once. The ten largest clones capture 1.5% to 2% of the sample. Sequenced sample: PBMCs. These receptors were obtained from a man over 45 with head and neck cancer.

The V gene is TRBV6-4, the J gene TRBJ1-2; unclear D gene. This CDR3 has 10 amino acids. V was pared by 10 bases and J by 8 bases, with 11 bases between. Germline-derived CDR1 and CDR2 are MRHNA and SNTAGT. The CDR3 loop is CAISLTGYTF. CDR3 nucleotide sequence: TGTGCCATCAGCCTTACCGGCTACACCTTC.

This clone was counted a single time. V gene TRBV6-5 combines with J gene TRBJ2-7, with 9 bases fitting TRBD1. Germline lookup yields CDR1 MNHEY and CDR2 SVGAGI. This CDR3 contains 15 residues. The ends lost 6 bases at V and 1 base at J; junction bases unmatched: 7. The CDR3 DNA reads as TGTGCCAGCAGCCCCGACAGGGGGAGGTCCTACGAGCAGTACTTC. Protein sequence: CASSPDRGRSYEQYF.

The chain carries TRBV7-2 and TRBJ1-5, with TRBD1 identical over 8 bases. Germline V CDR1 and CDR2: SGHTA, FQGNSA. This CDR3 spans 14 amino acids. J gave up 6 bases and V 4 bases, and 5 bases lay outside the gene matches. The CDR3 DNA reads TGTGCCAGCAGCTCACAGGGGGGTAGTCAGCCCCAGCATTTT. The encoded protein is CASSSQGGSQPQHF.

V gene TRBV7-2 combines with J gene TRBJ2-3; 7 positions match TRBD2. With 4 bases clipped from V and 7 bases from J, the junction kept 8 bases outside the gene matches. This CDR3 region has 14 residues. Germline CDR1 SGHTA, CDR2 FQGNSA. The CDR3 bases are TGTGCCAGCAGCTCCCGGGGGGAGGGGTATACGCAGTATTTT. It translates to CASSSRGEGYTQYF.

The chain uses TRBV29-1 and TRBJ2-7; 9 positions agree with TRBD1. Germline CDR1 reads SQVTM; CDR2 reads ANQGSEA. Losses at the gene ends were 5 bases for V and 3 bases for J; bases not matched to a gene: 5. CDR3 length: 13 residues. The CDR3 DNA follows: TGCAGCGTTCCGGGACAGGGTTACTACGAGCAGTACTTC. Translated: CSVPGQGYYEQYF.

V gene TRBV19 combines with J gene TRBJ2-2; D uncertain. The V end was cut by 7 bases, the J end by 0 bases, with 6 bases between. This CDR3 spans 13 amino acids. Germline CDR1 is LNHDA and CDR2 is SQIVND (reference sequence). The CDR3 loop reads CASNSANTGELFF. CDR3 in DNA: TGTGCCAGTAACTCAGCGAACACCGGGGAGCTGTTTTTT.

The rearrangement joins TRBV6-4 to TRBJ2-3, with 11 bases aligning to TRBD2. The CDR3 spans 17 residues. The ends lost 0 bases at V and 5 bases at J; junction bases unmatched: 7. Germline loops: CDR1 MRHNA, CDR2 SNTAGT. CDR3 protein: CASSDSTSGGEGDTQYF. CDR3 in DNA: TGTGCCAGCAGTGACTCTACTAGCGGGGGAGAGGGAGATACGCAGTATTTT.

The rearrangement uses TRBV5-1 and TRBJ2-1, with D perhaps TRBD1 (6 bases). CDR1 is SGHRS, CDR2 YFSETQ, per germline. With 2 bases removed from V and 0 bases from J, the gap between germline ends came to 9 bases. The CDR3 spans 15 residues. This chain's CDR3 is CASSLTGNSYNEQFF. The CDR3 nucleotides read TGCGCCAGCAGCTTAACAGGGAACTCCTACAATGAGCAGTTCTTC.

The rearrangement uses TRBV5-8 and TRBJ1-2; D unclear. The CDR3 totals 14 residues. Trimming cost V 4 bases and J 0 bases, with 10 bases left between them. CDR1 and CDR2 from the germline V gene are SGHTS and YDEGEE. In DNA form, the CDR3 reads TGTGCCAGCAGCCCCCTCCCACCTAACTATGGCTACACCTTC. Translated, it gives CASSPLPPNYGYTF.

This chain joins TRBV9 and TRBJ2-1; TRBD1 aligns across 7 bases. Unmatched junction bases numbered 8, after V lost 4 bases and J lost 4 bases. Germline CDR1 is SGDLS and CDR2 is YYNGEE. CDR3 length: 15 residues. In nucleotides, the CDR3 is TGTGCCAGCAGCTTAACCGGGACAGATTACAATGAGCAGTTCTTC. It is translated as CASSLTGTDYNEQFF.

V is TRBV19 and J is TRBJ1-1; 10 bases map to TRBD1. In germline, CDR1 is LNHDA, CDR2 SQIVND (reference sequence). The CDR3 has 17 amino acids. The junction had 10 bases not matched to a gene; V was cut back by 5 bases and J by 1 base. The CDR3 reads CASSPRDRGGGNTEAFF. Here the CDR3 DNA reads TGTGCCAGTAGTCCGCGGGACAGGGGAGGGGGGAACACTGAAGCTTTCTTT.

This sequence joins TRBV29-1 and TRBJ1-1; TRBD1 agrees at 8 bases. With 1 base clipped from V and 5 bases from J, the junction kept 3 bases outside the gene matches. This CDR3 has 13 residues. Germline-derived CDR1 and CDR2 are SQVTM and ANQGSEA. CDR3 protein: CSVEGRDRTEAFF. The CDR3 coding sequence is TGCAGCGTTGAAGGCCGGGACAGGACTGAAGCTTTCTTT.

The DNA for the CDR3 is TGCGCCAGCAGCTTTCTTGTACAAGAGACCCAGTACTTC. Protein sequence: CASSFLVQETQYF. The rearrangement joins TRBV5-1 to TRBJ2-5; D gene uncertain. The CDR3 is 13 residues long. CDR1 and CDR2 (germline): SGHRS, YFSETQ. V was pared by 2 bases and J by 2 bases, with 7 bases between.

V usage is TRBV19 and J usage is TRBJ2-7; the D call may be TRBD1 or TRBD2 (5 bases each). The germline V and J ends were trimmed by 3 bases and 2 bases, with 11 bases remaining between them. The germline V gene encodes CDR1 LNHDA and CDR2 SQIVND (reference sequence). The CDR3 extends over 14 amino acids. In DNA, the CDR3 is TGTGCCAGTAGTATCGGGACGGGGACCTACGAGCAGTACTTC. Its translation: CASSIGTGTYEQYF. The full variable domain, its missing parts supplied by reference TRBV19 and TRBJ2-7, is DGGITQSPKYLFRKEGQNVTLSCEQNLNHDAMYWYRQDPGQGLRLIYYSQIVNDFQKGDIAEGYSVSREKKESFPLTVTSAQKNPTAFYLCASSIGTGTYEQYFGPGTRLTVT.

The chain couples TRBV7-3 to TRBJ2-7; possible D gene TRBD1, 6 bases. The CDR3 covers 15 residues. Germline V CDR1 and CDR2: SGHTA, FQGTGA. Trimming took 1 base from V and 2 from J, leaving 12 bases between them. CDR3 residues: CASSLNQGFTYEQYF. The CDR3 DNA follows: TGTGCCAGCAGCTTAAATCAGGGGTTTACCTACGAGCAGTACTTC. The complete variable domain, with remaining parts taken from reference TRBV7-3 and TRBJ2-7, reads GAGVSQTPSNKVTEKGKYVELRCDPISGHTALYWYRQSLGQGPEFLIYFQGTGAADDSGLPNDRFFAVRPEGSVSTLKIQRTERGDSAVYLCASSLNQGFTYEQYFGPGTRLTVT.

The chain joins TRBV7-2 to TRBJ1-1, with D maybe TRBD1 (5 bases). With 4 bases removed from V and 4 bases from J, the gap between germline ends came to 13 bases. This CDR3 region has 14 residues. CDR1 is SGHTA and CDR2 is FQGNSA in the germline V gene. The CDR3 nucleotides read TGTGCCAGCAGCTACCTGGGGCTGGGCACTGAAGCTTTCTTT. It yields the protein CASSYLGLGTEAFF. Combining the CDR3 with reference TRBV7-2 and TRBJ1-1 gives the whole variable domain GAGVSQSPSNKVTEKGKDVELRCDPISGHTALYWYRQSLGQGLEFLIYFQGNSAPDKSGLPSDRFSAERTGGSVSTLTIQRTQQEDSAVYLCASSYLGLGTEAFFGQGTRLTVV.

V gene TRBV6-2 or TRBV6-3 combines with J gene TRBJ1-5; tentatively, D is TRBD1 (6 bases). V was cut by 4 bases and J by 3 bases, with 19 bases left in between. The CDR3 has 17 amino acids. CDR1 and CDR2 (germline): MNHEY, SVGEGT. CDR3 coding DNA: TGTGCCAGCAGTTCAATGTATGAACAGGGAGACAATCAGCCCCAGCATTTT. Translation: CASSSMYEQGDNQPQHF.

The rearrangement joins TRBV5-4 to TRBJ2-5, with D unresolved. CDR3 length equals 14 residues. CDR1 is SGHNT and CDR2 is YYREEE in the germline V gene (reference sequence). The V end lost 0 bases, the J end lost 2 bases, and 8 bases lay between the germline ends. CDR3: CASSLAGPQETQYF. In DNA form, the CDR3 reads TGTGCCAGCAGCTTGGCCGGGCCTCAAGAGACCCAGTACTTC.

This clone came up once. The J gene is TRBJ1-2, the V gene TRBV19; the D gene is possibly TRBD1 (5 bases). Germline lookup yields CDR1 LNHDA and CDR2 SQIVND (reference sequence). This CDR3 has 12 amino acids. In DNA, the CDR3 is TGTGCGAGTGCGACAGAGATCTATGGCTACACCTTC. Residues: CASATEIYGYTF.

The genes are TRBV4-2 and TRBJ1-1; 7 bases line up with TRBD1. V lost 5 bases, J lost 1 base, and 7 bases stayed unmatched. The CDR3 contains 15 residues. The germline V gene encodes CDR1 LGHNA and CDR2 YNFKEQ. As DNA, the CDR3 is TGTGCCAGCAGCTTCTCCGACAGGGAGAACACTGAAGCTTTCTTT. Translating gives CASSFSDRENTEAFF.

The V gene is TRBV7-3, the J gene TRBJ1-6, with 8 bases identical to TRBD1. Germline-derived CDR1 and CDR2 are SGHTA and FQGTGA. The CDR3 extends over 14 amino acids. The trim removed 4 bases at V and 9 bases at J, leaving 5 bases unmatched. The CDR3 sequence is CASSSRGPGSPLHF. CDR3 in DNA: TGTGCCAGCAGCTCCAGGGGGCCCGGTTCACCCCTCCACTTT.